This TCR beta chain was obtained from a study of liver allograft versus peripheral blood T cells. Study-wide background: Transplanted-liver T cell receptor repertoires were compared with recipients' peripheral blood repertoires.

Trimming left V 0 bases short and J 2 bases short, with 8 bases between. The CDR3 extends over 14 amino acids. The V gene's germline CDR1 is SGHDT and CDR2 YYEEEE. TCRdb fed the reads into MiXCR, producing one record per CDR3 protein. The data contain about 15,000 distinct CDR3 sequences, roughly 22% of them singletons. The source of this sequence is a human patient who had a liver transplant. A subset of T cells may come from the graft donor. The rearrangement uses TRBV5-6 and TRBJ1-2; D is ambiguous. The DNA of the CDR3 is TGTGCCAGCAGCTTGGTTTCCAGGAACTATGGCTACACCTTC. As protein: CASSLVSRNYGYTF.